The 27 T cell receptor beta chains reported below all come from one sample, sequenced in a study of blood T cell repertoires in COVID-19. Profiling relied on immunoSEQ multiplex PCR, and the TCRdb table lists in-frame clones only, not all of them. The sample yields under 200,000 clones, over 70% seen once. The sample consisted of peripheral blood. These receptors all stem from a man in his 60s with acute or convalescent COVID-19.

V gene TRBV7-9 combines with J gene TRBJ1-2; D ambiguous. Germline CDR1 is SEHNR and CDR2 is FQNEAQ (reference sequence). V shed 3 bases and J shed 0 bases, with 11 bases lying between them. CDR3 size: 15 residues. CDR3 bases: TGTGCCAGCAGCTTCCCTGAGACACCTAACTATGGCTACACCTTC. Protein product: CASSFPETPNYGYTF. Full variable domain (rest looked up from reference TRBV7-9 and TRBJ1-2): DTGVSQNPRHKITKRGQNVTFRCDPISEHNRLYWYRQTLGQGPEFLTYFQNEAQLEKSRLLSDRFSAERPKGSFSTLEIQRTEQGDSAMYLCASSFPETPNYGYTFGSGTRLTVV.

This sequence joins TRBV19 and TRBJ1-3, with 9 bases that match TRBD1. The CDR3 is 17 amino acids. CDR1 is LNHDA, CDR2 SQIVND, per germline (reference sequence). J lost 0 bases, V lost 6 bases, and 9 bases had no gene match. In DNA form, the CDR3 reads TGTGCCAGTAGCCAGGACAGGGGACCTCTCTCTGGAAACACCATATATTTT. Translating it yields CASSQDRGPLSGNTIYF.

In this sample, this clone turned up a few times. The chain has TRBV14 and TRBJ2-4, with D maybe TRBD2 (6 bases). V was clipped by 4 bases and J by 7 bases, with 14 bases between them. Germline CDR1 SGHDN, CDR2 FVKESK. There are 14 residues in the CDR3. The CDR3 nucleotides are TGTGCCAGCAGCCTAGCGGCCTGGGGGAACATTCAGTACTTC. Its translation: CASSLAAWGNIQYF.

The CDR3 sequence is CAISSGRGLNEQFF. CDR3 nucleotides: TGTGCCATCTCCAGCGGGAGGGGGCTAAATGAGCAGTTCTTC. This chain links TRBV10-3 with TRBJ2-1, with 10 bases aligning to TRBD2. The ends lost 8 bases at V and 7 bases at J; junction bases unmatched: 8. The CDR3 has 14 residues. CDR1 and CDR2 (germline): ENHRY, SYGVKD.

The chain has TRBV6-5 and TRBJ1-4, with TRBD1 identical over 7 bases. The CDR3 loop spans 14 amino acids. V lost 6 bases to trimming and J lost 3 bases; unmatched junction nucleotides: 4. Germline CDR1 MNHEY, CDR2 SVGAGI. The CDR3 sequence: CASRNRGPNEKLFF. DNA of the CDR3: TGTGCCAGCAGGAACAGGGGTCCTAATGAAAAACTGTTTTTT.

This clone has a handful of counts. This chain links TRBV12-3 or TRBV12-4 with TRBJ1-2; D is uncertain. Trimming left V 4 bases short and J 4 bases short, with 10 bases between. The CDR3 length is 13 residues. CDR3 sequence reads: CASSYILGYGYTF. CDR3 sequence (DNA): TGTGCCAGCAGTTACATTCTAGGCTATGGCTACACCTTC.

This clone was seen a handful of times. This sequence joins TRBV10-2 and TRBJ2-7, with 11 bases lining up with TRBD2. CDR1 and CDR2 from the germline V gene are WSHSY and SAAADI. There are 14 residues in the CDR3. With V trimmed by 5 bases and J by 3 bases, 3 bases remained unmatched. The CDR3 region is CASSTTSGIYEQYF. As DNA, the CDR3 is TGCGCCAGCAGTACGACTAGCGGGATCTACGAGCAGTACTTC.

CDR3 loop: CASSFAGQGLGAFF. In nucleotides, the CDR3 is TGTGCCAGCAGCTTTGCGGGACAGGGCCTCGGGGCTTTCTTT. This chain uses TRBV7-9 with TRBJ1-1, with 9 positions matching TRBD1. Germline CDR1 and CDR2: SEHNR and FQNEAQ (reference sequence). CDR3 size: 14 residues. V shed 3 bases and J 11 bases; nucleotides not matched to a gene: 10.

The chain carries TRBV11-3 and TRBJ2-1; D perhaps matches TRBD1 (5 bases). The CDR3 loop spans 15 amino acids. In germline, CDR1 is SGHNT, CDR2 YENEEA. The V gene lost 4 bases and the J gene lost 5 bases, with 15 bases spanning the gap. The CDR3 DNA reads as TGTGCCAGCAGCTCCGTCAGGGCGCCGAACAATGAGCAGTTCTTC. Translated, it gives CASSSVRAPNNEQFF.

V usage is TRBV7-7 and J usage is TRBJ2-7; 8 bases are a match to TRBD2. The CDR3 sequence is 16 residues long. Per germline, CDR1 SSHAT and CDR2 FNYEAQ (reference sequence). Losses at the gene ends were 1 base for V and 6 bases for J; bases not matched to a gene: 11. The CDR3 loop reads CASSLEAGTRIGEQYF. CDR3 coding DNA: TGTGCCAGCAGCTTAGAGGCCGGGACTAGGATTGGCGAGCAGTACTTC.

Written as DNA, the CDR3 is TGTGCCAGCAGTTACTTAGGGGATCAGCCCCAGCATTTT. Its translation is CASSYLGDQPQHF. V and J are TRBV6-5 and TRBJ1-5; perhaps TRBD1 as D (5 bases). This CDR3 comprises 13 residues. Germline CDR1 is MNHEY and CDR2 is SVGAGI. V lost 1 base and J 5 bases, leaving 6 bases between the germline ends.

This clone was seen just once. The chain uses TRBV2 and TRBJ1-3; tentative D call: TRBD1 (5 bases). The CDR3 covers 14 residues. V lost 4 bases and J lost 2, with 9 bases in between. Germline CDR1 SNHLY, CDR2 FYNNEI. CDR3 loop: CASSGSGAGNTIYF. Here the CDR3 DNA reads TGTGCCAGCAGTGGTTCGGGGGCTGGAAACACCATATATTTT. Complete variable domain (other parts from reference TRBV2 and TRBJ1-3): EPEVTQTPSHQVTQMGQEVILRCVPISNHLYFYWYRQILGQKVEFLVSFYNNEISEKSEIFDDQFSVERPDGSNFTLKIRSTKLEDSAMYFCASSGSGAGNTIYFGEGSWLTVV.

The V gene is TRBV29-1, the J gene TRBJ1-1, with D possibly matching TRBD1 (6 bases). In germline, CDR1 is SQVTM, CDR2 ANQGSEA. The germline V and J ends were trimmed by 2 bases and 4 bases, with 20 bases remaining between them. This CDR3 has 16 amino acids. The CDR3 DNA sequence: TGCAGCGTTGAAAAAGGGGTGGGGGCTTTTAGCACTGAAGCTTTCTTT. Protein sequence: CSVEKGVGAFSTEAFF.

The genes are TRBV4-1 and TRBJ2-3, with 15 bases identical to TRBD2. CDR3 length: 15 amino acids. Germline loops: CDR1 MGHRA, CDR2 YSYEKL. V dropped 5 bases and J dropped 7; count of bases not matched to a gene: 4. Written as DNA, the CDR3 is TGCGCCAGCAGCTTCGGGACTAGCGGGGGGTATACGCAGTATTTT. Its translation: CASSFGTSGGYTQYF.

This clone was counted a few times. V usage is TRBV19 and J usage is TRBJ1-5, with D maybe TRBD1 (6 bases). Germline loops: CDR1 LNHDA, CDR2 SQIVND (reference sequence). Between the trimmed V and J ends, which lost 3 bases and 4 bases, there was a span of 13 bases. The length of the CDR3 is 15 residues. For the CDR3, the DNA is TGTGCCAGTAGTATGAGGACAGACGGGAATCAGCCCCAGCATTTT. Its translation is CASSMRTDGNQPQHF.

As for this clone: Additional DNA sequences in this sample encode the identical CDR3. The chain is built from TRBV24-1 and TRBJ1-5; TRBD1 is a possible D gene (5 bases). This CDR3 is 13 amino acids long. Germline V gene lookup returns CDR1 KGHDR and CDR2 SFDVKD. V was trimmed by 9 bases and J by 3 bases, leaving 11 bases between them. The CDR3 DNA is TGTGCCACCGGAGGGACGGACAATCAGCCCCAGCATTTT. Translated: CATGGTDNQPQHF.

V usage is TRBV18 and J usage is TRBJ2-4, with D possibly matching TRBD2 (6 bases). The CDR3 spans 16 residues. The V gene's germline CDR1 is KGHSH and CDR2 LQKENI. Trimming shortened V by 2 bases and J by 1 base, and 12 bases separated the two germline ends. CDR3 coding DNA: TGTGCCAGCTCACCAGGGGCGGGAAGGGCCAAAAACATTCAGTACTTC. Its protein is CASSPGAGRAKNIQYF. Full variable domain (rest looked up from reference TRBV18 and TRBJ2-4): NAGVMQNPRHLVRRRGQEARLRCSPMKGHSHVYWYRQLPEEGLKFMVYLQKENIIDESGMPKERFSAEFPKEGPSILRIQQVVRGDSAAYFCASSPGAGRAKNIQYFGAGTRLSVL.

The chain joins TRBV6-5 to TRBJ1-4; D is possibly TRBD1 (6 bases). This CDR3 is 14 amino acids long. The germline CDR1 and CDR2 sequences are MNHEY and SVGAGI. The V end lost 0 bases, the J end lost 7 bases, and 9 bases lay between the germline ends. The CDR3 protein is CASSYSGGLEKLFF. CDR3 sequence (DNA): TGTGCCAGCAGTTACTCGGGGGGGCTTGAAAAACTGTTTTTT.

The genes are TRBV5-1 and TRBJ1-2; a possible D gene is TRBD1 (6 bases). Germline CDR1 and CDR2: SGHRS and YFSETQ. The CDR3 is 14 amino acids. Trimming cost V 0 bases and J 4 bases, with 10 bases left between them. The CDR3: CASSLGTAIYGYTF. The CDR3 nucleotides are TGCGCCAGCAGCTTGGGGACAGCAATCTATGGCTACACCTTC.

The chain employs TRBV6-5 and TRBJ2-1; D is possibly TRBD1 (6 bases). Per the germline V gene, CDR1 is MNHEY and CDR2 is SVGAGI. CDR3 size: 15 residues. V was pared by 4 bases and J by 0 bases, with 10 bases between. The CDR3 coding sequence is TGTGCCAGCAGTTCTCGGGACATCTCCTACAATGAGCAGTTCTTC. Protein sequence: CASSSRDISYNEQFF.

The CDR3 here is CASSLGGNSNQPQHF. The CDR3 DNA reads as TGTGCCAGCAGTTTAGGAGGGAATAGCAATCAGCCCCAGCATTTT. The V and J genes are TRBV27 and TRBJ1-5; no firm D call. V was trimmed by 2 bases and J by 0 bases, leaving 8 bases between them. The CDR3 sequence is 15 residues long. Germline assignment: CDR1 MNHEY and CDR2 SMNVEV (reference sequence).

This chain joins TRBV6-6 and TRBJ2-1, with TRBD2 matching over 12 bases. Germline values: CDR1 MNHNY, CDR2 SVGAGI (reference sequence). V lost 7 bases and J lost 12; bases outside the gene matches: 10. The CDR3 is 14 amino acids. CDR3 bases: TGTGCCAGCAAAGGACTAGCGGGGAAGGGGGGGCAGTTCTTC. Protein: CASKGLAGKGGQFF.

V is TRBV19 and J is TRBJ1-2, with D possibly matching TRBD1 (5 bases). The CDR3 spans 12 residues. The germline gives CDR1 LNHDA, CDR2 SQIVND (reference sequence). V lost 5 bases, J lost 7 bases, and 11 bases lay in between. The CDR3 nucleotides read TGTGCCAGTAGTCAGGGTGAACTTGGCTACACCTTC. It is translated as CASSQGELGYTF.

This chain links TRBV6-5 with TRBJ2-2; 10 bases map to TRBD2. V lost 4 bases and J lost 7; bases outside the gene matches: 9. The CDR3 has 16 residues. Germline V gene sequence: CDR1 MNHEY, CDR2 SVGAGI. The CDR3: CASSLRSGGSDGELFF. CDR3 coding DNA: TGTGCCAGCAGTTTACGTAGCGGGGGGTCGGACGGGGAGCTGTTTTTT.

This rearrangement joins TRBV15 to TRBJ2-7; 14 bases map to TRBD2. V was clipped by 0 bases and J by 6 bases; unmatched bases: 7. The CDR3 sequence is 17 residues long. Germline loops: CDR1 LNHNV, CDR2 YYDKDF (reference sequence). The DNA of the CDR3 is TGTGCCACCAGCAGAGATTTTGTGGGACTAGCGGGAGTCGAGCAGTACTTC. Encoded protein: CATSRDFVGLAGVEQYF.

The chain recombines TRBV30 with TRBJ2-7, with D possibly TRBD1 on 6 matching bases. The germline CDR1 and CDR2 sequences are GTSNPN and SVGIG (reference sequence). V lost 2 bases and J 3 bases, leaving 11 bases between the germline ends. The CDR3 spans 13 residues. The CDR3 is CAWSLGQRYEQYF. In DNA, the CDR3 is TGTGCCTGGAGTTTAGGACAGCGCTACGAGCAGTACTTC.

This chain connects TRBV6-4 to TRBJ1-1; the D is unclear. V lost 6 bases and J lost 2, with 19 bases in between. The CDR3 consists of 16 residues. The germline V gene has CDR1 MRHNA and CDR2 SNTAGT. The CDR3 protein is CASRRVERPRNTEAFF. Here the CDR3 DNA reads TGTGCCAGCAGAAGAGTCGAGCGGCCCCGCAACACTGAAGCTTTCTTT.